This T cell receptor beta chain was found in a study of regulatory T cells in long-lasting Graves disease. Regarding the study as a whole: Favored usage of TRBV28, TRBJ1-2 and TRBJ2-5 was recorded in persistent disease. Accuracy could have been hurt by small sample size. The number of shared public clonotypes was higher in persistent patients (2,741) than new patients (966).

Investigators prepared the TCR beta libraries by applying iRepertoire HTBI primers and Arm-PCR of CDR3 regions. A single record per CDR3 protein comes from TCRdb applying MiXCR to the multiplex PCR reads. This sample has about 660,000 distinct CDR3 sequences, with around 32% found just once. Trimming pared 7 bases from V and 10 bases from J, leaving 19 bases between. The CDR3 consists of 13 residues. This clonotype was seen many times. Its target is not known. Time point of the sample: persistent/refractory GD, antithyroid drugs over 5 years with positive TRAb. RNA from PBMCs was the source of the TCR library. The authors drew 9 to 10 milliliters of peripheral blood into EDTA tubes.

The sequence derives from a female donor with Graves disease. The chain uses TRBV12-3 or TRBV12-4 and TRBJ1-1; D perhaps matches TRBD1 (6 bases). The sequencing here drew on peripheral blood mononuclear cells (PBMCs), taken when the disease was refractory, from a patient treated with antithyroid drugs. In DNA form, the CDR3 reads TGTGCCAGCACTCCCCCCGCAGGGGATGGAGCTTTCTTT. Protein: CASTPPAGDGAFF.